The 9 T cell receptor beta chains below were found in one sample sequenced in a study of cytomegalovirus exposure and HLA in healthy donors. It was with 60 Vbeta and 13 Jbeta primers that the PCR ran. Generated by immunoSEQ multiplex PCR, the TCRdb table keeps only in-frame clones and is missing some. The sample lists around 120,000 clones, around 81% occurring once. The sequenced material came from PBMCs. The source of these receptors is a woman under 40 in good health and CMV-seronegative.

This clone was picked up one time. The chain links TRBV28 to TRBJ1-2, with 7 bases fitting TRBD1. Trimming took 3 bases from V and 4 from J; bases not matched to a gene: 11. There are 16 residues in the CDR3. Germline CDR1 reads MDHEN; CDR2 reads SYDVKM. CDR3: CASSFSNEGAAYGYTF. CDR3 in DNA: TGTGCCAGCAGTTTCTCTAATGAGGGGGCTGCCTATGGCTACACCTTC.

The J gene is TRBJ2-1, the V gene TRBV28; 11 bases agree with TRBD2. Germline V gives CDR1 MDHEN, CDR2 SYDVKM. V was clipped by 6 bases and J by 0 bases; unmatched bases: 10. This CDR3 spans 18 amino acids. CDR3 loop: CASSPVAGGPSSYNEQFF. CDR3 sequence (DNA): TGTGCCAGCAGCCCTGTAGCGGGAGGGCCGTCCTCCTACAATGAGCAGTTCTTC.

The chain joins TRBV7-8 to TRBJ2-3; D not certain. With 1 base removed from V and 11 bases from J, the gap between germline ends came to 10 bases. The CDR3 has 12 amino acids. Germline-derived CDR1 and CDR2 are SGHVS and FQNEAQ. DNA of the CDR3: TGTGCCAGCAGCTTAGTGGCTCCGAAGCAGTATTTT. This gives the protein CASSLVAPKQYF.

The J gene is TRBJ2-5, the V gene TRBV27; 7 bases fit TRBD1. The J call is in doubt because the DNA end fits TRBJ2-7 better. The CDR3 totals 16 residues. Germline CDR1 and CDR2: MNHEY and SMNVEV (reference sequence). CDR3 DNA sequence: TGTGCCAGCAGTTCACCCTCTGGACAGGATCTCTACGAGCAGTACTTC. Its translation: CASSSPSGQDLYEQYF.

This clone has only a few counts. The chain is built from TRBV7-8 and TRBJ2-1; D possibly corresponds to TRBD1 (6 bases). The V gene's germline CDR1 is SGHVS and CDR2 FQNEAQ. Trimming took off 4 bases at V and 10 bases at J, with 11 bases between the two ends. The CDR3 consists of 12 residues. Here the CDR3 reads CASSSAGTEQFF. The DNA of the CDR3 is TGTGCCAGCAGCTCAGCCGGGACAGAGCAGTTCTTC.

The J gene is TRBJ2-7, the V gene TRBV27; TRBD2 aligns across 9 bases. The germline CDR1 and CDR2 sequences are MNHEY and SMNVEV (reference sequence). Unmatched junction bases numbered 4, after V lost 4 bases and J lost 0 bases. There are 15 residues in the CDR3. The CDR3 sequence is CASSSGTSPSYEQYF. The CDR3 nucleotides read TGTGCCAGCAGTTCCGGGACTAGCCCCTCCTACGAGCAGTACTTC.

The V gene is TRBV28, the J gene TRBJ1-2, with 8 bases identical to TRBD1. V shed 2 bases, J shed 4 bases, and the junction held 9 bases outside the gene matches. CDR1 is MDHEN, CDR2 SYDVKM, per germline. The CDR3 is 16 amino acids. The DNA of the CDR3 is TGTGCCAGCAGTTTAACCCTAATGACAGGGGCCTATGGCTACACCTTC. It specifies CASSLTLMTGAYGYTF.

V gene TRBV6-1 combines with J gene TRBJ2-5, with D perhaps matching TRBD2 (5 bases). Deletions cut 5 bases from V and 8 bases from J, with 12 bases between. Germline loops: CDR1 MNHNS, CDR2 SASEGT. The CDR3 sequence is 12 residues long. For the CDR3, the DNA is TGTGCCAGCAGTCAACAACGGGGTACCCAGTACTTC. Protein sequence: CASSQQRGTQYF.

The rearrangement uses TRBV29-1 and TRBJ2-7; maybe TRBD2 (5 bases). The CDR3 spans 13 residues. Deletions cut 7 bases from V and 1 base from J, with 14 bases between. Germline loops: CDR1 SQVTM, CDR2 ANQGSEA. In DNA, the CDR3 is TGCAGCGCCCGGGATAGCGAGTCCTACGAGCAGTACTTC. This translates into CSARDSESYEQYF.